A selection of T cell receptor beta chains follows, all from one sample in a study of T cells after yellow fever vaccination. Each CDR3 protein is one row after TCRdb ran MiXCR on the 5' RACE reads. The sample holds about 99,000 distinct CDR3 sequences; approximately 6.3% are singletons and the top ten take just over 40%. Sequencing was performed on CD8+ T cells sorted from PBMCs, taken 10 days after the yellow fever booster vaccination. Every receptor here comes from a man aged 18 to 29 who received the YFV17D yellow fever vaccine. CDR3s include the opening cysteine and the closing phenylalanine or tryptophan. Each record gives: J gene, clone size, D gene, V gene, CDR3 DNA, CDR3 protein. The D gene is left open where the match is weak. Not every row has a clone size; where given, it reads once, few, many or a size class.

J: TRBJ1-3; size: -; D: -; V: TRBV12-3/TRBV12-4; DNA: TGTGCCAGCAGTTTTAGCGGCCGCATATATTTT; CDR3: CASSFSGRIYF
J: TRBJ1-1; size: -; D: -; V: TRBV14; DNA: TGTGCCAGCAGCCAAGATCTTGTGGCCACTGAAGCTTTCTTT; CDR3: CASSQDLVATEAFF
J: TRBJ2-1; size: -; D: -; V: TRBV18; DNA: TGTGCCAGCTCCCCCGCCGTCGGATACAACAATGAGCAGTTCTTC; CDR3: CASSPAVGYNNEQFF
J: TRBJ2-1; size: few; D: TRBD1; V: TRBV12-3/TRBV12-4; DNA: TGTGCCAGCAGTCAGGGGGCCGTTGAGCAGTTCTTC; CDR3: CASSQGAVEQFF
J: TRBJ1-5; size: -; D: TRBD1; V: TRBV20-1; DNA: TGCAGTGCCCTGACAGGGGGCGATCAGCCCCAGCATTTT; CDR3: CSALTGGDQPQHF
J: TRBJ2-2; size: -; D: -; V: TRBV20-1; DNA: TGCAGTGCCCGCCGGGGAAGAAAGTACACCGGGGAGCTGTTTTTT; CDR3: CSARRGRKYTGELFF
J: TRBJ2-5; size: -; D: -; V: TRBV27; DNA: TGTGCCAGCAGTTTGGGTGCGGGGTTCGCCGGAGAGACCCAGTACTTC; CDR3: CASSLGAGFAGETQYF
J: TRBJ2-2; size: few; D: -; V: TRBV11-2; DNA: TGTGCCAGCAGCTTAGGTTCACAGGGTACCGGGGAGCTGTTTTTT; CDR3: CASSLGSQGTGELFF
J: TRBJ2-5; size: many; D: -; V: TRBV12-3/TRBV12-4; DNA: TGTGCCAGCAGTCCTGCGGCGGAGACCCAGTACTTC; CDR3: CASSPAAETQYF
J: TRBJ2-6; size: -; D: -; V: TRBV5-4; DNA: TGTGCCAGCAGCTCCCGGGACGGGCTCTTGGGGGCCAACGTCCTGACTTTC; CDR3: CASSSRDGLLGANVLTF
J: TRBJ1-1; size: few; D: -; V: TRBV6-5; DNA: TGTGCCAGCGGTCGCGGGGCATGGGGAGTCACTGAAGCTTTCTTT; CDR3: CASGRGAWGVTEAFF
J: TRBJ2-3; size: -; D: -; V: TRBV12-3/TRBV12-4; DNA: TGTGCCAGCAGCTTCATCACCGGCCCCACAGATACGCAGTATTTT; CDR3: CASSFITGPTDTQYF
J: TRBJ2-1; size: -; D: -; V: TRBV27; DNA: TGTGCCAGCAGCCGCGGCTATCGGGGATACAATGAGCAGTTCTTC; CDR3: CASSRGYRGYNEQFF
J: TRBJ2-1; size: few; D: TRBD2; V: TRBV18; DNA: TGTGCCAGCTCACCACCCGGACTAGCGGCGTACAATGAGCAGTTCTTC; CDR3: CASSPPGLAAYNEQFF
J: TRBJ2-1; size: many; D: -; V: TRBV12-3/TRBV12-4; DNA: TGTGCCAGCAGTTTACCGGGATCAAGCTCCTACAATGAGCAGTTCTTC; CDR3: CASSLPGSSSYNEQFF
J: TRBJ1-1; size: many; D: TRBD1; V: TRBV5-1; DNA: TGCGCCAGCAGCTCCAGACAGGGCGTGTATTGGGCTTTCTTT; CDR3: CASSSRQGVYWAFF
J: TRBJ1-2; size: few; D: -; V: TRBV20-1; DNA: TGCAGTGCTAGAGATGTCAGGGTAGCTAACTATGGCTACACCTTC; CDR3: CSARDVRVANYGYTF
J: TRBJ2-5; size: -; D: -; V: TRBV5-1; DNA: TGCGCCAGCAGCTTGGACTCTGCCAGTGAGACCCAGTACTTC; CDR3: CASSLDSASETQYF
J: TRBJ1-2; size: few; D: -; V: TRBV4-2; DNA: TGTGCCAGCAGCCAAGAACGGGGTTTGTATGGCTACACCTTC; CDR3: CASSQERGLYGYTF
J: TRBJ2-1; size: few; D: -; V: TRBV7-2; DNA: TGTGCCAGCAGCTTCCTGGACACTGAGCAGTTCTTC; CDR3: CASSFLDTEQFF
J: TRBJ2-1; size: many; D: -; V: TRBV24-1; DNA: TGTGCCACCAGTGATTTGACGAGACGGATAGCCACGGAAAACAATGAGCAGTTCTTC; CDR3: CATSDLTRRIATENNEQFF
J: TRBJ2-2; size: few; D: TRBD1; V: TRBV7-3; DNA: TGTGCCAGCAGCCCCGGACAGGGTGAGGGCGGGGAGCTGTTTTTT; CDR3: CASSPGQGEGGELFF
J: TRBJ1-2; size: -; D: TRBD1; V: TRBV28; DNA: TGTGCCAGCAGCCCCCCTTCATTGACAGGGAACTATGGCTACACCTTC; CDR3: CASSPPSLTGNYGYTF
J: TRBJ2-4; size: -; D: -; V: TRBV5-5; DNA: TGTGCCAGCAGCTTCCCGGGATCAGAAAACATTCAGTACTTC; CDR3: CASSFPGSENIQYF
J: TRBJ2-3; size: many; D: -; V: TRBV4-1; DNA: TGCGCCAGCAGCCAAGACGGGGATATGTCTGGGAGCACAGATACGCAGTATTTT; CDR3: CASSQDGDMSGSTDTQYF
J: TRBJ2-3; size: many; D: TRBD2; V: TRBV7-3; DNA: TGTGCCAGCAGCCCAGGACTAGCGGGGGGGGCAGATACGCAGTATTTT; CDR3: CASSPGLAGGADTQYF
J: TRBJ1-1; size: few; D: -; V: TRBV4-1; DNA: TGCGCCAGCAGCCAAGCGGGGGTAGCTGAAGCTTTCTTT; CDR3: CASSQAGVAEAFF
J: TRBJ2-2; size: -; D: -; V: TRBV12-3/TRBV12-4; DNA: TGTGCCAGCAGCGAATCTAGTCTCCGGGAGCTGTTTTTT; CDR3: CASSESSLRELFF
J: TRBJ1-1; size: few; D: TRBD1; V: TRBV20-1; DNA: TGCAGTGCGCCCGGACAGGGGTTTCATGAAGCTTTCTTT; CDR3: CSAPGQGFHEAFF
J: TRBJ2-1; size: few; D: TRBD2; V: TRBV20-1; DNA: TGCAGTGCTAGTACGGCGGGGGGGCGGATCGGTGAGCAGTTCTTC; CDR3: CSASTAGGRIGEQFF
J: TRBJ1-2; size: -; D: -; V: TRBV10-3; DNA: TGTGCCATCAGTGACTCGGGACCGAGCTATGGCTACACCTTC; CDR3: CAISDSGPSYGYTF
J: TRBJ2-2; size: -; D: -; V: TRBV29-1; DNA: TGCAGCGGTAGGGGCGCGAACACCGGGGAGCTGTTTTTT; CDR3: CSGRGANTGELFF
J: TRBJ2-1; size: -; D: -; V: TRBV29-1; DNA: TGCAGCGTTGTTTCGGGTCGATGGAGGGGGCAGTTCTTC; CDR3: CSVVSGRWRGQFF
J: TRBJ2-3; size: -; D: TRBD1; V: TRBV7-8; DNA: TGTGCCAGCAGCTTAGAACAGGGGCTCCCTGTAGATACGCAGTATTTT; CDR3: CASSLEQGLPVDTQYF
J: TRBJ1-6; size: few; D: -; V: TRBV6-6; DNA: TGTGCCAGCAGCCCTGTTAAGGGGGGCCCCTATAATTCACCCCTCCACTTT; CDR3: CASSPVKGGPYNSPLHF
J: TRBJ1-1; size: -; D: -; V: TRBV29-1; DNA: TGCAGCGTGTCGACAGTCTCCGAAGCTTTCTTT; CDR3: CSVSTVSEAFF
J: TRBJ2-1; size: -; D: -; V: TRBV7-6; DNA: TGTGCCAGCAGCCCGTACTCAGGGTACGGCTACAATGAGCAGTTCTTC; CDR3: CASSPYSGYGYNEQFF
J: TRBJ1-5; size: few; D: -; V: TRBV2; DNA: TGTGCCAGCAGTGGACCGCACAATCAGCCCCAGCATTTT; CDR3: CASSGPHNQPQHF
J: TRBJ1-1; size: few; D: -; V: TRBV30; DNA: TGTGCCTGGAGTTCGAGGGGCCGATCCTTGAACACTGAAGCTTTCTTT; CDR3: CAWSSRGRSLNTEAFF
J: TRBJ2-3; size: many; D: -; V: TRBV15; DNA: TGTGCCACCAGCAGATCTAGGGACCATCGGCAGTATTTT; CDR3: CATSRSRDHRQYF
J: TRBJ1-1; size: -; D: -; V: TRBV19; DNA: TGTGCCAGTAGTATCCCCGGGACTGAAGCTTTCTTT; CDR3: CASSIPGTEAFF
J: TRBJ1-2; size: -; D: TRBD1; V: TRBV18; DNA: TGTGCCAGCTTTGGAGAGACAGGGGGCAAGTATGGCTACACCTTC; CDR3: CASFGETGGKYGYTF
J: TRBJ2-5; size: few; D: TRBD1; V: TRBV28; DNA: TGTGCCAGCAGCATATTATCTCGGACAGGGTCGGAGACCCAGTACTTC; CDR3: CASSILSRTGSETQYF
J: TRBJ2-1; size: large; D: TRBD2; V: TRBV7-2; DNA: TGTGCCAGCAGCTTAGAACACCCTTGGACTAGCGGGGGGGGTTTTCTCGATGAGCAGTTCTTC; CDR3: CASSLEHPWTSGGGFLDEQFF
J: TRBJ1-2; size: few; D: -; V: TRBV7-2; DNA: TGTGCCAGCAGCTTAGTCGGCACCTTCTATGGCTACACCTTC; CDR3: CASSLVGTFYGYTF
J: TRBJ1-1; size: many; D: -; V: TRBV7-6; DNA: TGTGCCAGCAGCTATGGGCCTGCGGACACTGAAGCTTTCTTT; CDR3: CASSYGPADTEAFF
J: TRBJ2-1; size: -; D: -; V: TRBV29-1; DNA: TGCAGCGTTGAAGATCTCGGGTGGGGTCCGTTCTTC; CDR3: CSVEDLGWGPFF
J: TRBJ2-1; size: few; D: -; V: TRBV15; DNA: TGTGCCACCGACGCCCAGGGGAAGGTATACAATGAGCAGTTCTTC; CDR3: CATDAQGKVYNEQFF